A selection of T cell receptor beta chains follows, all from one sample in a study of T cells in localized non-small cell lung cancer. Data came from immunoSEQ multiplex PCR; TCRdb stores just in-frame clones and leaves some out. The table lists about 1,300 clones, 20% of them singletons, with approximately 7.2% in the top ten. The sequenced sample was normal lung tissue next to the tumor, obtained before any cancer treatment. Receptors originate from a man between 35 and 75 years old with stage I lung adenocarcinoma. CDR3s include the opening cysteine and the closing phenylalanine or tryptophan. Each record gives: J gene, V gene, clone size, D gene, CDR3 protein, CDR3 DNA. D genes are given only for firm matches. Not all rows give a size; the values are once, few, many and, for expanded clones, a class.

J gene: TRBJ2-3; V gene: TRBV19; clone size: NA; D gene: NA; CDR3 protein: CASSIGRISTDTQYF; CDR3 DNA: TGTGCCAGTAGTATTGGGCGGATAAGCACAGATACGCAGTATTTT
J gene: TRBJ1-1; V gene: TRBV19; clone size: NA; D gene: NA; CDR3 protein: CASSTDSMNTEAFF; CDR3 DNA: TGTGCCAGTAGTACCGACAGTATGAACACTGAAGCTTTCTTT
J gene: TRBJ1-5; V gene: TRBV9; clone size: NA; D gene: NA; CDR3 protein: CASSDRDQPQHF; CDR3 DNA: TGTGCCAGCAGCGACAGGGATCAGCCCCAGCATTTT
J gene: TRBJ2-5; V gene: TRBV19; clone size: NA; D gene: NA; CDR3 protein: CASSTPPGMETQYF; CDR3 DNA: TGTGCCAGTAGTACCCCGCCGGGAATGGAGACCCAGTACTTC
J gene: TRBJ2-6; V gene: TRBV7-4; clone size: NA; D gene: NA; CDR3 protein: CASSLDRSSGANVLTF; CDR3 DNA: TGTGCCAGCAGCTTAGACAGAAGCTCTGGGGCCAACGTCCTGACTTTC
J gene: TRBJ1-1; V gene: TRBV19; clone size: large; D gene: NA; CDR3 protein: CASEGDRTIHTEAFF; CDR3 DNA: TGTGCCAGTGAAGGGGACCGTACCATTCACACTGAAGCTTTCTTT
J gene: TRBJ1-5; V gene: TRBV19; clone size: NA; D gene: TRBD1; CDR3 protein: CASSFDTGGHQPQHF; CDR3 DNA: TGTGCCAGTAGTTTTGACACAGGGGGACACCAGCCCCAGCATTTT
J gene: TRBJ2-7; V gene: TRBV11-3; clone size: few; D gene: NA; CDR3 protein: CASSLVSAAYEQYF; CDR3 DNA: TGTGCCAGCAGCTTAGTCAGCGCGGCCTACGAGCAGTACTTC
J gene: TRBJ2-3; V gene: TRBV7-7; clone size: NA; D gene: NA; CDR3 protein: CASSLTGDGTPTDTQYF; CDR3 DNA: TGTGCCAGCAGCTTAACCGGGGACGGGACCCCCACAGATACGCAGTATTTT
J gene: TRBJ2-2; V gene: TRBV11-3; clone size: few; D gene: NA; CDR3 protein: CASSLVQATGELFF; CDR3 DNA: TGTGCCAGCAGCTTAGTACAGGCCACCGGGGAGCTGTTTTTT
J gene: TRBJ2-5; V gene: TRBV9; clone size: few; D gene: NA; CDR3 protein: CASKRAQETQYF; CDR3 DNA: TGTGCCAGCAAGAGGGCACAAGAGACCCAGTACTTC
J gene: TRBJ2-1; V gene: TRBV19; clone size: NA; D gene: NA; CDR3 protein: CASSIQGRAYIPNEQFF; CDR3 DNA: TGTGCCAGTAGTATCCAGGGGCGGGCTTATATCCCCAATGAGCAGTTCTTC
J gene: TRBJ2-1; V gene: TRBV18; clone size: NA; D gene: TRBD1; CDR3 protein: CASSPLGQVRNEQFF; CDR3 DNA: TGTGCCAGCTCACCATTGGGACAGGTTAGAAATGAGCAGTTCTTC
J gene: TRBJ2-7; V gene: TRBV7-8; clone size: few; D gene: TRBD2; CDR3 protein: CASSTGLGGEQYF; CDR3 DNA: TGTGCCAGCAGCACCGGACTAGGAGGCGAGCAGTACTTC
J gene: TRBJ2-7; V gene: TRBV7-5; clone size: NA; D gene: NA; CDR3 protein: CASSFIDRGVYEQYF; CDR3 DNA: TGTGCCAGCAGCTTCATCGACAGGGGGGTCTACGAGCAGTACTTC
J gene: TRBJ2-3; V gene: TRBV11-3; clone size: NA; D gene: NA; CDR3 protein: CASSLDSYTDTQYF; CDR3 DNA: TGTGCCAGCAGCTTAGACAGCTACACAGATACGCAGTATTTT
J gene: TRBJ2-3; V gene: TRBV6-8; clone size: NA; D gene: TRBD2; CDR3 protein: CASGQPVGLAGPSTDTQYF; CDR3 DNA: TGTGCCAGCGGACAGCCGGTGGGACTAGCGGGTCCTAGCACAGATACGCAGTATTTT
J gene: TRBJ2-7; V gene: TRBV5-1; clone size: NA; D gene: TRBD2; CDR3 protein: CASSRWSSGAVSYEQYF; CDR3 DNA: TGCGCCAGCAGCCGGTGGTCTAGCGGGGCGGTCTCCTACGAGCAGTACTTC
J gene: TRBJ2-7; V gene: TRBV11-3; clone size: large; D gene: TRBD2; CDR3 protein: CASSSSSGSPRLPEQYF; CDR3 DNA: TGTGCCAGCAGCTCTTCTAGCGGGTCTCCACGATTGCCCGAGCAGTACTTC
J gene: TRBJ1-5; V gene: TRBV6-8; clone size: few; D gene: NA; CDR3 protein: CASRQVNNQPQHF; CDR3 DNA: TGTGCCAGCAGACAAGTCAACAATCAGCCCCAGCATTTT
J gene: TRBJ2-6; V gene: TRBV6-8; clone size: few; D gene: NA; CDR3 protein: CASSGGGNGANVLTF; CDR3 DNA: TGTGCCAGCAGTGGAGGGGGGAACGGGGCCAACGTCCTGACTTTC
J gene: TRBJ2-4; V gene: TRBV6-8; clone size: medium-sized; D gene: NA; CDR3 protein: CASSYSLLHIQYF; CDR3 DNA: TGTGCCAGCAGCTATAGCCTCCTCCACATTCAATACTTC